The 19 T cell receptor beta chains given below trace back to one sample, sequenced in a study of CD8 T cells in ankylosing spondylitis. TCRdb re-analysed the 5' RACE reads in MiXCR, keeping a single row per CDR3 protein. The data show fewer than 500,000 distinct CDR3 sequences, with around 24% seen just once and roughly 16% held by the top ten. Study outcomes and limitations: Characteristic of ankylosing spondylitis blood, it appeared, was a TCR beta motif comprising about 8 highly homologous variants.

These receptors lack a known antigen. The sequenced material came from blood, either unsorted or a sorted T cell fraction (not recorded which). Receptors originate from a male donor with ankylosing spondylitis.

In this sample, this clonotype turned up a few times. The V and J genes are TRBV20-1 and TRBJ1-1; 7 nucleotides align to TRBD1. V shed 5 bases, J shed 1 base, and the junction held 4 bases outside the gene matches. The length of the CDR3 is 13 residues. Per germline, CDR1 DFQATT and CDR2 SNEGSKA (reference sequence). CDR3 nucleotide sequence: TGCAGTGCTCTGTACAGGGGGAACACTGAAGCTTTCTTT. Translated: CSALYRGNTEAFF.

There are a few counts of this clonotype. The rearrangement links TRBV4-2 to TRBJ2-7; TRBD2 matches at 10 bases. Germline loops: CDR1 LGHNA, CDR2 YNFKEQ. This CDR3 contains 17 residues. V dropped 7 bases and J dropped 2; count of bases not matched to a gene: 14. The chain's CDR3 is CASKKGFDLAGAYEQYF. Written as DNA, the CDR3 is TGTGCCAGCAAAAAAGGGTTTGATCTAGCGGGAGCCTACGAGCAGTACTTC.

The chain uses TRBV20-1 and TRBJ2-7; TRBD2 matches at 10 bases. CDR3 length equals 13 residues. Trimming removed 6 bases from V and 7 bases from J; junction bases left unmatched: 9. Germline CDR1 is DFQATT and CDR2 is SNEGSKA (reference sequence). The CDR3 DNA reads TGCAGTGCGTTGCTAGCGGGAGCTGAAGAGCAGTACTTC. Its translation is CSALLAGAEEQYF.

The gene calls are TRBV19 and TRBJ2-1, with 13 bases lining up with TRBD2. The junction had 15 bases not matched to a gene; V was cut back by 6 bases and J by 7 bases. The CDR3 totals 18 residues. Looked up from germline, CDR1 is LNHDA and CDR2 is SQIVND (reference sequence). CDR3 in DNA: TGTGCCAGTAGCCCTCCGCCCCGACTAGCGGGAGGAGGTAATGAGCAGTTCTTC. Translation gives CASSPPPRLAGGGNEQFF.

The CDR3, as DNA: TGTGCCAGCAGCCTCGACCCGGACTCACCCCTCCACTTT. Amino acids: CASSLDPDSPLHF. The chain has TRBV6-6 and TRBJ1-6; unclear D gene. V shed 6 bases and J shed 10 bases, with 13 bases lying between them. Per germline, CDR1 MNHNY and CDR2 SVGAGI (reference sequence). The CDR3 has 13 residues.

This clonotype was observed at least ten times. J is TRBJ1-1 and V is TRBV4-3; D unresolved. Trimming cost V 0 bases and J 7 bases, with 21 bases left between them. This CDR3 has 17 amino acids. Per germline, CDR1 LGHNA and CDR2 YSLEER. The CDR3 region is CASSQDLTIVAPDEAFF. CDR3 bases: TGCGCCAGCAGCCAAGATCTGACTATAGTGGCACCAGATGAAGCTTTCTTT.

V gene TRBV4-3 combines with J gene TRBJ2-5, with no clear D. Germline V gives CDR1 LGHNA, CDR2 YSLEER. The germline V and J ends were trimmed by 6 bases and 1 base, with 9 bases remaining between them. The CDR3 totals 13 residues. CDR3 protein: CASSMTVQETQYF. Here the CDR3 DNA reads TGCGCCAGCAGTATGACGGTCCAAGAGACCCAGTACTTC.

This rearrangement joins TRBV3-1 to TRBJ1-6; D unresolved. Germline V gene data show CDR1 as LGHDT and CDR2 as YNNKEL (reference sequence). This CDR3 has 14 amino acids. V dropped 4 bases and J dropped 9 bases, with 13 bases sitting between them. CDR3 residues: CASSRRWGSSPLHF. The CDR3 DNA reads TGTGCCAGCAGCCGGCGCTGGGGAAGTTCACCCCTCCACTTT.

V usage is TRBV5-1 and J usage is TRBJ1-2; D gene ambiguous. CDR1 is SGHRS and CDR2 is YFSETQ in the germline V gene. V lost 5 bases and J lost 3, with 11 bases in between. This CDR3 has 13 amino acids. The CDR3 nucleotides read TGCGCCAGCAGTCTGGTGGGTGACTATGGCTACACCTTC. Amino acid sequence: CASSLVGDYGYTF.

The chain joins TRBV20-1 to TRBJ2-1, with 13 positions matching TRBD2. J gave up 7 bases and V 6 bases, and 18 bases lay outside the gene matches. CDR1 and CDR2 (germline): DFQATT, SNEGSKA (reference sequence). CDR3 size: 18 residues. CDR3 amino acids: CSADGLAGAYRGLNEQFF. DNA for the CDR3: TGCAGTGCCGATGGACTAGCGGGAGCGTACCGCGGATTGAATGAGCAGTTCTTC.

The chain joins TRBV7-2 to TRBJ2-5; D call uncertain. The CDR3 contains 11 residues. Trimming shortened V by 2 bases and J by 9 bases, and 7 bases separated the two germline ends. Germline CDR1 SGHTA, CDR2 FQGNSA. CDR3 amino acids: CASSLIWAQYF. CDR3 nucleotide sequence: TGTGCCAGCAGCTTAATTTGGGCCCAGTACTTC. The full variable domain, its missing parts supplied by reference TRBV7-2 and TRBJ2-5, is GAGVSQSPSNKVTEKGKDVELRCDPISGHTALYWYRQSLGQGLEFLIYFQGNSAPDKSGLPSDRFSAERTGGSVSTLTIQRTQQEDSAVYLCASSLIWAQYFGPGTRLLVL.

The rearrangement uses TRBV20-1 and TRBJ2-3, with 11 bases identical to TRBD2. V lost 6 bases and J lost 7; bases outside the gene matches: 12. CDR1 and CDR2 from the germline V gene are DFQATT and SNEGSKA (reference sequence). CDR3 length equals 15 residues. In nucleotides, the CDR3 is TGCAGTGCCCGTCCTGGGACTAGCGGCAGACATACGCAGTATTTT. This translates into CSARPGTSGRHTQYF.

The V call is TRBV7-7, the J call TRBJ2-6; D gene unclear. This CDR3 comprises 17 residues. Germline values: CDR1 SSHAT, CDR2 FNYEAQ (reference sequence). Trimming stripped 1 base from V and 0 bases from J, with 10 bases between. DNA of the CDR3: TGTGCCAGCAGCTTAGTCCCGAGTGCCTCTGGGGCCAACGTCCTGACTTTC. Its protein product is CASSLVPSASGANVLTF.

This clonotype has only a few counts. The V call is TRBV6-6, the J call TRBJ1-2; 10 bases align to TRBD1. V gave up 5 bases and J gave up 6 bases; unmatched junction bases: 3. The CDR3 runs 13 residues. Germline values: CDR1 MNHNY, CDR2 SVGAGI (reference sequence). For the CDR3, the DNA is TGTGCCAGCAGTCGGGACAGGGGCCATGGCTACACCTTC. Translating it yields CASSRDRGHGYTF.

The rearrangement links TRBV2 to TRBJ2-3; TRBD2 aligns across 8 bases. This CDR3 has 15 residues. Per the germline V gene, CDR1 is SNHLY and CDR2 is FYNNEI. Trimming took 6 bases from V and 1 from J; bases not matched to a gene: 6. The CDR3 DNA sequence: TGTGCCAGCAGACTGACTAGCGCCCGCACAGATACGCAGTATTTT. It codes for CASRLTSARTDTQYF.

The chain uses TRBV4-3 and TRBJ2-1; 10 nucleotides agree with TRBD2. CDR1 LGHNA and CDR2 YSLEER come from the germline V gene. Trimming cost V 2 bases and J 0 bases; bases outside gene matches: 4. CDR3 length: 17 amino acids. CDR3 in amino acids: CASSQRTSGSSYNEQFF. CDR3 in DNA: TGCGCCAGCAGCCAAAGGACTAGCGGAAGCTCCTACAATGAGCAGTTCTTC.

The V and J genes are TRBV5-4 and TRBJ2-3; D uncertain. The V and J ends lost 4 bases and 0 bases respectively, with 12 bases between them. Germline assignment: CDR1 SGHNT and CDR2 YYREEE (reference sequence). This CDR3 contains 15 residues. In nucleotides, the CDR3 is TGTGCCAGCAGCCTGGATTCACGAAGCACAGATACGCAGTATTTT. This gives the protein CASSLDSRSTDTQYF.

The chain couples TRBV28 to TRBJ2-1; 7 nucleotides agree with TRBD2. In germline, CDR1 is MDHEN, CDR2 SYDVKM. Germline trimming cut 5 bases from V and 1 base from J; bases unmatched to any gene: 8. The CDR3 covers 16 residues. The CDR3 DNA sequence: TGTGCCAGCAGTGCTTTCGAGGGAGGGTCCTACAATGAGCAGTTCTTC. It encodes CASSAFEGGSYNEQFF.

The chain links TRBV5-1 to TRBJ2-5, with a possible D match to TRBD2 (5 bases). The V and J ends lost 2 bases and 1 base respectively, with 9 bases between them. CDR1 and CDR2 from the germline V gene are SGHRS and YFSETQ. This CDR3 is 14 amino acids long. The CDR3 loop reads CASSFGAVQETQYF. The CDR3 coding sequence is TGCGCCAGCAGCTTCGGAGCGGTCCAAGAGACCCAGTACTTC.